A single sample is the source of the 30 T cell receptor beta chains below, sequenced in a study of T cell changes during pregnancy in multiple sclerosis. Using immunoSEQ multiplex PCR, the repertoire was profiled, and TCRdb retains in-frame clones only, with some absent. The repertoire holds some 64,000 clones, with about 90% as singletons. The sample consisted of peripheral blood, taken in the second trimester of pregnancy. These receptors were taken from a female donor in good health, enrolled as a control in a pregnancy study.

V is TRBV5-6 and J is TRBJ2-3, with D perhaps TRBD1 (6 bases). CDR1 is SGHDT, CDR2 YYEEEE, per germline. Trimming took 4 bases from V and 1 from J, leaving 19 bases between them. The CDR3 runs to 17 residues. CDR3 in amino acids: CASSGIRDTLRTDTQYF. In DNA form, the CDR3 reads TGTGCCAGCAGCGGGATCCGGGACACGCTTCGCACAGATACGCAGTATTTT.

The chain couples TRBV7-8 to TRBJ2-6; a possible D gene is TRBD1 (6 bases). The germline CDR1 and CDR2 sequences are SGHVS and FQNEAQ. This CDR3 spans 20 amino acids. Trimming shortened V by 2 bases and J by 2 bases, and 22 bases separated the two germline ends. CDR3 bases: TGTGCCAGCAGCTTACGATCGTTCCCAGGGGCACTTACTGGGGCCAACGTCCTGACTTTC. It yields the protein CASSLRSFPGALTGANVLTF.

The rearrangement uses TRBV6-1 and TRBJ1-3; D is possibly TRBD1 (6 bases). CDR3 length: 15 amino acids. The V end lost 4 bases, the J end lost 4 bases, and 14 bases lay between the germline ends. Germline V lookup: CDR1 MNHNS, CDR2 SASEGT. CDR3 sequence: CASSGSTGSGNTIYF. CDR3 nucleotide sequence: TGTGCCAGCAGTGGGTCTACAGGGAGCGGAAACACCATATATTTT.

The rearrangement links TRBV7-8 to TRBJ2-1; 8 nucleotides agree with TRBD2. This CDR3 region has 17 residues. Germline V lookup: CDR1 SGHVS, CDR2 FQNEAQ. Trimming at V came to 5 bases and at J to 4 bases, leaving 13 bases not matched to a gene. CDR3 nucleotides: TGTGCCAGCAGCCCACCACGCCGACTAGCGCCTTACAATGAGCAGTTCTTC. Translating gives CASSPPRRLAPYNEQFF.

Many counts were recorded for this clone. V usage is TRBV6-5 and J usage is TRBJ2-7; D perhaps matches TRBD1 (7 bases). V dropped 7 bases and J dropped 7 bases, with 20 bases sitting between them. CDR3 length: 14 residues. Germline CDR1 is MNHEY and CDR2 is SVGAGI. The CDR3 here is CASNAGTDTKEQYF. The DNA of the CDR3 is TGTGCCAGCAACGCGGGGACAGACACTAAAGAGCAGTACTTC.

The CDR3: CASSLGAGGIEQFF. The CDR3, as DNA: TGTGCCAGCAGCTTAGGAGCGGGAGGGATTGAGCAGTTCTTC. The chain links TRBV7-8 to TRBJ2-1; 10 nucleotides agree with TRBD2. This CDR3 has 14 amino acids. Germline CDR1 SGHVS, CDR2 FQNEAQ. Trimming took 1 base from V and 9 from J; bases not matched to a gene: 3.

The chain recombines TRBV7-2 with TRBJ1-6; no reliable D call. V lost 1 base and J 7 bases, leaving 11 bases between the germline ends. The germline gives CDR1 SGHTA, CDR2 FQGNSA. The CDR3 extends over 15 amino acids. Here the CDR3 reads CASSLVLPGNSPLHF. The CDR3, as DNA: TGTGCCAGCAGCTTAGTTCTTCCAGGAAATTCACCCCTCCACTTT.

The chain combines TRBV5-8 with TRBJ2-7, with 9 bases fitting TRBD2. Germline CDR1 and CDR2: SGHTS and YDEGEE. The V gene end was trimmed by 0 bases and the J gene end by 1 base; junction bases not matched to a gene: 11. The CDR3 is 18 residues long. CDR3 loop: CASSLGTGASGASYEQYF. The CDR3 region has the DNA TGTGCCAGCAGCTTGGGGACCGGGGCTAGCGGGGCATCCTACGAGCAGTACTTC.

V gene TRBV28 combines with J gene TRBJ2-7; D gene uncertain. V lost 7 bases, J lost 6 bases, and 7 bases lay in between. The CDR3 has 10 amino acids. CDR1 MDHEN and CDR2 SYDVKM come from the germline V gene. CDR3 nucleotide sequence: TGTGCCAGCAAGAGGCTCGAGCAGTACTTC. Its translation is CASKRLEQYF.

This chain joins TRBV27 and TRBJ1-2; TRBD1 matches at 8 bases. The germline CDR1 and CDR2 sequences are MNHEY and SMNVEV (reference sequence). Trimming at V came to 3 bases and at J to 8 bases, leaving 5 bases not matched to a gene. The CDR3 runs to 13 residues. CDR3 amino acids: CASSFSGGKGYTF. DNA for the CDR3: TGTGCCAGCAGTTTTTCAGGGGGCAAGGGCTACACCTTC.

CDR3 loop: CASSLDLPGLNTEAFF. In nucleotides, the CDR3 is TGTGCCAGCAGCTTAGATCTGCCGGGATTAAACACTGAAGCTTTCTTT. The J gene is TRBJ1-1, the V gene TRBV11-2; D is uncertain. V gave up 0 bases and J gave up 2 bases, with 13 bases separating them. There are 16 residues in the CDR3. The germline V gene encodes CDR1 SGHAT and CDR2 FQNNGV.

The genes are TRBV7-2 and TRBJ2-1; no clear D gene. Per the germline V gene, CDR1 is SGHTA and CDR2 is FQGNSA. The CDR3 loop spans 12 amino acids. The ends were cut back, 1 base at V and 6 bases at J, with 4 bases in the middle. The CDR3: CASSLVLNEQFF. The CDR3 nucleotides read TGTGCCAGCAGCTTAGTACTCAATGAGCAGTTCTTC.

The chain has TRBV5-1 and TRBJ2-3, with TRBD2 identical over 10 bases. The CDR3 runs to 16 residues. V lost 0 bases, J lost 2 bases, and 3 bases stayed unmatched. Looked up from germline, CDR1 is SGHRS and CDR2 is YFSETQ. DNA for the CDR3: TGCGCCAGCAGCTTGGCGACTAGCGGGTACACAGATACGCAGTATTTT. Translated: CASSLATSGYTDTQYF. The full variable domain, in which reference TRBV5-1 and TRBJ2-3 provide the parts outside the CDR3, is KAGVTQTPRYLIKTRGQQVTLSCSPISGHRSVSWYQQTPGQGLQFLFEYFSETQRNKGNFPGRFSGRQFSNSRSEMNVSTLELGDSALYLCASSLATSGYTDTQYFGPGTRLTVL.

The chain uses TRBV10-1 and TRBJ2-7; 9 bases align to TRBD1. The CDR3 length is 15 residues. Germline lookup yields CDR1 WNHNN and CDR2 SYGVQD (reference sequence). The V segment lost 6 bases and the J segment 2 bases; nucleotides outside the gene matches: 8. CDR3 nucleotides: TGCGCCAGCAGGGGGGGACAGGGAGTCGCCTACGAGCAGTACTTC. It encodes CASRGGQGVAYEQYF.

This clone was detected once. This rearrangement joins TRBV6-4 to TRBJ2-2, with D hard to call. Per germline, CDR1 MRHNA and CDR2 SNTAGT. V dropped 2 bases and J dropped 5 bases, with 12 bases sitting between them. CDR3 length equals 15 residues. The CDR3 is CASSDTTERTGELFF. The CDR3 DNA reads TGTGCCAGCAGTGACACGACTGAGAGAACCGGGGAGCTGTTTTTT.

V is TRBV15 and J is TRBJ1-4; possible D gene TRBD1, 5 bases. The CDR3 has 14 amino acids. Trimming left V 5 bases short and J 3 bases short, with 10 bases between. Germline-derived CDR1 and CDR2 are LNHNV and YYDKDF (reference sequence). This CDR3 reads CATSFTGANEKLFF. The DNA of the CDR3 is TGTGCCACCAGCTTTACAGGTGCTAATGAAAAACTGTTTTTT.

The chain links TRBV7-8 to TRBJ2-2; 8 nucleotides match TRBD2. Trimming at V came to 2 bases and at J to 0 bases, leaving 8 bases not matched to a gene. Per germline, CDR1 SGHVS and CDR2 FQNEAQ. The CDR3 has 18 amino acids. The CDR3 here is CASSLLRTGLANTGELFF. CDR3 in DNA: TGTGCCAGCAGCTTACTAAGGACGGGACTAGCGAACACCGGGGAGCTGTTTTTT.

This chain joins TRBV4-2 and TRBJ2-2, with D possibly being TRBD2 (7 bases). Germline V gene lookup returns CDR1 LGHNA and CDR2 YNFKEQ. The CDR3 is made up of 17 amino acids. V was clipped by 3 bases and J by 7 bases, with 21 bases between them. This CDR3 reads CASSQSAGGGAVGELFF. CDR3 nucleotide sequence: TGTGCCAGCAGCCAGTCCGCCGGAGGGGGGGCGGTCGGGGAGCTGTTTTTT.

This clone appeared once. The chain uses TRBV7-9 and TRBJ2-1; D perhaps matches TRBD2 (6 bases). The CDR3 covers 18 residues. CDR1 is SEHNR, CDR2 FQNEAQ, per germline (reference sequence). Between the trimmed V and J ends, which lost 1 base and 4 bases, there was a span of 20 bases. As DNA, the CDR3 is TGTGCCAGCAGCTTAGGACACTCTTGGGGGGTATCTTACAATGAGCAGTTCTTC. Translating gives CASSLGHSWGVSYNEQFF.

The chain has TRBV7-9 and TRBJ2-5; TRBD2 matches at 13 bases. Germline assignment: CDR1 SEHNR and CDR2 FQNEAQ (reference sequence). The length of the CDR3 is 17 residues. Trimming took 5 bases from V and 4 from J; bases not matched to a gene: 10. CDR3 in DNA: TGTGCCAGCAGCCGAGCTGAACTAGCGGGAGGGGGAGAGACCCAGTACTTC. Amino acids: CASSRAELAGGGETQYF.

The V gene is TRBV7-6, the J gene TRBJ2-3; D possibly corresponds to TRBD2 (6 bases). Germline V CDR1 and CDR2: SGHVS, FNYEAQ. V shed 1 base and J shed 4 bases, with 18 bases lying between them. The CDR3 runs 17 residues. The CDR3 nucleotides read TGTGCCAGCAGCTTAGGGTCAGGGCCGCCGGGGGCAGATACGCAGTATTTT. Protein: CASSLGSGPPGADTQYF.

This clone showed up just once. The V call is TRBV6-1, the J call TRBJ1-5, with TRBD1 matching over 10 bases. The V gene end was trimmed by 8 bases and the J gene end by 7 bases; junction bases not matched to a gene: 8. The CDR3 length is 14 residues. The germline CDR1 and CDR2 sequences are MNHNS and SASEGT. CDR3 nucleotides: TGTGCCAGCTTCCATGGGACAGGGGACCAGCCCCAGCATTTT. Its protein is CASFHGTGDQPQHF.

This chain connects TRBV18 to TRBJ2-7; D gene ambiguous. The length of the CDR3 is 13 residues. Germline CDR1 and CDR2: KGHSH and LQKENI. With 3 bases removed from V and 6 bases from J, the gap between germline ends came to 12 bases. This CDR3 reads CASSPLGLAEQYF. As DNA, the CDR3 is TGTGCCAGCTCACCCCTTGGGCTGGCCGAGCAGTACTTC.

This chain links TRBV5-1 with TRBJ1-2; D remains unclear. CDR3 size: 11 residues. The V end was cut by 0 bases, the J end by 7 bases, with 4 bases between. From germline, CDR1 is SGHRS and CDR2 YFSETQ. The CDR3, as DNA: TGCGCCAGCAGCTTGGCCGGTGGCTACACCTTC. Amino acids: CASSLAGGYTF.

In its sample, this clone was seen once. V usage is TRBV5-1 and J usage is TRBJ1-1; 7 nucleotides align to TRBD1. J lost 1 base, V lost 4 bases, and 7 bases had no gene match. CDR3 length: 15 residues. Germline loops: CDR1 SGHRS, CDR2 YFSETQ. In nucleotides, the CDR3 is TGCGCCAGCAGCACCCGACAGGGAGGGAACACTGAAGCTTTCTTT. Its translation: CASSTRQGGNTEAFF.

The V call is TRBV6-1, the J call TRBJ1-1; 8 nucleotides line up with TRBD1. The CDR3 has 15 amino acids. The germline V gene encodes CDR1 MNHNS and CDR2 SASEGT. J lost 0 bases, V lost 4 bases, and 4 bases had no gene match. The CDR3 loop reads CASSAGDRMNTEAFF. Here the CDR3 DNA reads TGTGCCAGCAGTGCTGGGGACAGGATGAACACTGAAGCTTTCTTT.

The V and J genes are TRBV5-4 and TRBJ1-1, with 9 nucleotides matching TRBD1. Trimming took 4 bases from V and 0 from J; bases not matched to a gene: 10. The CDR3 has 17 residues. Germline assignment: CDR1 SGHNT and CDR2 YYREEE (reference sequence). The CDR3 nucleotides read TGTGCCAGCAGCACAACCGGGACAGGGATTGTGAACACTGAAGCTTTCTTT. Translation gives CASSTTGTGIVNTEAFF.

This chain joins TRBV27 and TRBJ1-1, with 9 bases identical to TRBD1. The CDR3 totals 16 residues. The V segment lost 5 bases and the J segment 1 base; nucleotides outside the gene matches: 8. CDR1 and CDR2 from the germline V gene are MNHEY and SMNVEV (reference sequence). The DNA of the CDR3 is TGTGCCAGCAGTCGTTGGACAGGGGTGGGGAACACTGAAGCTTTCTTT. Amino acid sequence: CASSRWTGVGNTEAFF.

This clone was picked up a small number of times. CDR3 in DNA: TGTGCCAGCGGACCCTCCGGGGGGTCTGGGGCCAACGTCCTGACTTTC. The encoded protein is CASGPSGGSGANVLTF. The gene calls are TRBV6-4 and TRBJ2-6; 7 positions agree with TRBD2. V was clipped by 8 bases and J by 1 base; unmatched bases: 8. The CDR3 consists of 16 residues. Looked up from germline, CDR1 is MRHNA and CDR2 is SNTAGT.

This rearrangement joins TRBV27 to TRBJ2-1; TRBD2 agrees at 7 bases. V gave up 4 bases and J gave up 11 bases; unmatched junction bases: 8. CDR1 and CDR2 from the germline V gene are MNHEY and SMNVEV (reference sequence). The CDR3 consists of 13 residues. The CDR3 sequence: CASSSGGSGKQFF. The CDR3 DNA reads TGTGCCAGCAGTTCTGGCGGGAGCGGTAAGCAGTTCTTC.